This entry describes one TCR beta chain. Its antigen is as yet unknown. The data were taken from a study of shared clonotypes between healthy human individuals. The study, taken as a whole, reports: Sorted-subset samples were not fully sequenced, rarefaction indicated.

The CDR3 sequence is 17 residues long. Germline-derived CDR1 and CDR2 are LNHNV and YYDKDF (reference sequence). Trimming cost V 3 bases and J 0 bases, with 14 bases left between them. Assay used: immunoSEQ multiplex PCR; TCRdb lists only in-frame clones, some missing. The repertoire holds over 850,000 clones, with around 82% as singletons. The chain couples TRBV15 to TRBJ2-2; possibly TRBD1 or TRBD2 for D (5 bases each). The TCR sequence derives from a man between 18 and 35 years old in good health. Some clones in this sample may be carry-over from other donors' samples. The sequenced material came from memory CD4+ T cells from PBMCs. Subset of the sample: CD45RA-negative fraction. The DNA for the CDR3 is TGTGCCACCAGCAGGGATGAAGGGACCGCGAACACCGGGGAGCTGTTTTTT. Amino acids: CATSRDEGTANTGELFF.